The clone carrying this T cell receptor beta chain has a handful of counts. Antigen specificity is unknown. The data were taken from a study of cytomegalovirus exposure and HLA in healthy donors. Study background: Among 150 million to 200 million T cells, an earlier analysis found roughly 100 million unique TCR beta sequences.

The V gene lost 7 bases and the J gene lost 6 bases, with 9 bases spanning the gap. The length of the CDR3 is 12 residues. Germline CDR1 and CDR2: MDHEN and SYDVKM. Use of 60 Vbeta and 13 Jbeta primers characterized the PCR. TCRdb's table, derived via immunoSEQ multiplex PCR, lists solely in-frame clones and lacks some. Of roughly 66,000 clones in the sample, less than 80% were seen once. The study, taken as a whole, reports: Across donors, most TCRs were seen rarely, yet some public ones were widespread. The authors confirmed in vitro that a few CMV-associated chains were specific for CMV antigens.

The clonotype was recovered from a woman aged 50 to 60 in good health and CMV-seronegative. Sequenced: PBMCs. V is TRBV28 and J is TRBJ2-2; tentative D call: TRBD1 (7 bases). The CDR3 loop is CASTRGAGELFF. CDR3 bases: TGTGCCAGCACCAGGGGGGCCGGGGAGCTGTTTTTT.